One and the same sample provided the 25 T cell receptor beta chains below, sequenced in a study of T cell responses to AZD1222 COVID-19 vaccine. Data came from immunoSEQ multiplex PCR; TCRdb stores just in-frame clones and leaves some out. The sample includes fewer than 95,000 clones, 75% to 90% seen only once; the top ten take about 28%. This sample comprised peripheral blood, obtained on day 0 of AZD1222 vaccination. The receptors were sampled from an adult in good health.

The V and J genes are TRBV5-1 and TRBJ2-7; no reliable D call. Trimming removed 1 base from V and 4 bases from J, with 6 bases in between. The CDR3 is made up of 12 amino acids. Germline CDR1 and CDR2: SGHRS and YFSETQ. The chain's CDR3 is CASSLLGYEQYF. The CDR3 DNA reads TGCGCCAGCAGCTTGTTGGGATACGAGCAGTACTTC.

This rearrangement joins TRBV5-8 to TRBJ2-3; maybe TRBD2 (7 bases). Trimming cost V 4 bases and J 3 bases, with 18 bases left between them. This CDR3 has 16 amino acids. The germline gives CDR1 SGHTS, CDR2 YDEGEE. The CDR3 loop reads CASSLGRGATTDTQYF. CDR3 bases: TGTGCCAGCAGCCTGGGCCGGGGGGCCACAACAGATACGCAGTATTTT.

The chain links TRBV3-1 (or the pseudogene TRBV3-2) to TRBJ2-1; 16 nucleotides line up with TRBD2. This CDR3 is built from 19 residues. V lost 3 bases, J lost 3 bases, and 8 bases stayed unmatched. The germline V gene has CDR1 LGHDT and CDR2 YNNKEL (reference sequence). CDR3 residues: CASSHQGLAGGPLYNEQFF. The DNA of the CDR3 is TGTGCCAGCAGCCACCAGGGACTAGCGGGAGGGCCTCTCTACAATGAGCAGTTCTTC.

This chain uses TRBV18 with TRBJ2-1; 13 nucleotides agree with TRBD2. Germline CDR1 KGHSH, CDR2 LQKENI. The CDR3 covers 16 residues. V was pared by 3 bases and J by 2 bases, with 1 base of the junction left unmatched. The CDR3 reads CASSPGTSGTYNEQFF. The DNA for the CDR3 is TGTGCCAGCTCACCCGGGACTAGCGGGACCTACAATGAGCAGTTCTTC.

This clone was detected only once. The chain links TRBV6-2 or TRBV6-3 to TRBJ1-1; a weak D match, TRBD1 (6 bases). Germline V gives CDR1 MNHEY, CDR2 SVGEGT. The CDR3 runs 13 residues. V was trimmed by 1 base and J by 8 bases, leaving 11 bases between them. The CDR3 loop is CASSYFQGREAFF. In DNA form, the CDR3 reads TGTGCCAGCAGTTACTTTCAGGGGAGGGAAGCTTTCTTT.

This rearrangement joins TRBV4-1 to TRBJ2-2; 7 bases agree with TRBD1. The CDR3 contains 15 residues. CDR1 is MGHRA and CDR2 is YSYEKL in the germline V gene. With 3 bases clipped from V and 5 bases from J, the junction kept 6 bases outside the gene matches. The CDR3: CASSQNRGRTGELFF. CDR3 in DNA: TGCGCCAGCAGCCAGAACAGGGGTCGGACCGGGGAGCTGTTTTTT.

The chain has TRBV19 and TRBJ1-2, with D possibly TRBD1 on 6 matching bases. The CDR3 is 15 residues long. Trimming cost V 5 bases and J 0 bases, with 13 bases left between them. Germline V CDR1 and CDR2: LNHDA, SQIVND (reference sequence). CDR3 DNA sequence: TGTGCCAGTAGTTCACAGGGTCTCGCTAACTATGGCTACACCTTC. This translates into CASSSQGLANYGYTF.

As to this clone: One end of the junction fails to match germline, which may point to a read error. V usage is TRBV5-5 and J usage is TRBJ2-7; D gene uncertain. CDR1 is SGHKS, CDR2 YYEKEE, per germline (reference sequence). This CDR3 is built from 11 residues. CDR3 DNA sequence: TGCAACTCGAAGCTTCCGGACGAGCAGTACTTC. This translates into CNSKLPDEQYF.

The chain joins TRBV24-1 to TRBJ2-7; D might be TRBD1 or TRBD2, each matching 5 bases. Germline V CDR1 and CDR2: KGHDR, SFDVKD. Trimming took 3 bases from V and 4 from J, leaving 9 bases between them. CDR3 length: 13 amino acids. The CDR3 loop is CATSDPGTYEQYF. The CDR3 region has the DNA TGTGCCACCAGTGATCCCGGGACGTACGAGCAGTACTTC.

J is TRBJ2-1 and V is TRBV5-4, with D possibly being TRBD1 or TRBD2 (5 bases each). Germline CDR1 is SGHNT and CDR2 is YYREEE (reference sequence). V was clipped by 1 base and J by 8 bases, with 10 bases between them. The CDR3 length is 13 residues. For the CDR3, the DNA is TGTGCCAGCAGCTTGTATGGGGGAGATGAGCAGTTCTTC. Translation gives CASSLYGGDEQFF.

This chain links TRBV7-9 with TRBJ1-1; tentatively, D is TRBD1 (6 bases). Trimming stripped 5 bases from V and 4 bases from J, with 20 bases between. This CDR3 is 16 amino acids long. Germline V gene lookup returns CDR1 SEHNR and CDR2 FQNEAQ (reference sequence). As DNA, the CDR3 is TGTGCCAGCAGCCTGAAACCGTACAGGGATGGCACTGAAGCTTTCTTT. Amino acid sequence: CASSLKPYRDGTEAFF.

The sample holds a few counts of this clone. CDR3 DNA sequence: TGTGCCAGCGGGGAGTCTGAAGCTTTCTTT. Its protein is CASGESEAFF. This sequence joins TRBV2 and TRBJ1-1; D not resolved. The CDR3 is 10 amino acids. Looked up from germline, CDR1 is SNHLY and CDR2 is FYNNEI. V gave up 8 bases and J gave up 6 bases, with 7 bases separating them.

This chain connects TRBV6-2 or TRBV6-3 to TRBJ2-7, with a tentative D call TRBD1 (6 bases). V was trimmed by 5 bases and J by 0 bases, leaving 11 bases between them. The CDR3 extends over 14 amino acids. Germline CDR1 and CDR2: MNHEY and SVGEGT. This CDR3 is CASSNWDTSYEQYF. In DNA form, the CDR3 reads TGTGCCAGCAGTAACTGGGACACCTCCTACGAGCAGTACTTC.

The gene calls are TRBV6-2 or TRBV6-3 and TRBJ1-5, with a possible D match to TRBD1 (5 bases). CDR1 is MNHEY and CDR2 is SVGEGT in the germline V gene. This CDR3 region has 15 residues. Trimming left V 5 bases short and J 5 bases short, with 16 bases between. The CDR3, as DNA: TGTGCCAGCAGTCAGGTCACAGGAGGGCATCAGCCCCAGCATTTT. Translated, it gives CASSQVTGGHQPQHF.

The chain uses TRBV28 and TRBJ1-2, with 9 bases fitting TRBD1. Germline CDR1 and CDR2: MDHEN and SYDVKM. The CDR3 spans 16 residues. V lost 4 bases to trimming and J lost 4 bases; unmatched junction nucleotides: 10. The CDR3 spells CASSSTIMTGGYGYTF. The DNA of the CDR3 is TGTGCCAGCAGTTCCACGATCATGACAGGGGGCTATGGCTACACCTTC.

The CDR3 reads CAISERTVGNEQFF. The CDR3 nucleotides are TGTGCCATCAGTGAGCGGACAGTCGGCAATGAGCAGTTCTTC. The chain employs TRBV10-3 and TRBJ2-1; D might be TRBD1 (6 bases). The CDR3 has 14 amino acids. Germline assignment: CDR1 ENHRY and CDR2 SYGVKD. Trimming stripped 2 bases from V and 6 bases from J, with 11 bases between.

This chain joins TRBV7-2 and TRBJ2-3; TRBD2 might be the D (6 bases). This CDR3 is 15 amino acids long. Trimming stripped 3 bases from V and 3 bases from J, with 13 bases between. Germline lookup yields CDR1 SGHTA and CDR2 FQGNSA. In DNA form, the CDR3 reads TGTGCCAGCAGCTTGTTGACGGGAGTAACAGATACGCAGTATTTT. It encodes CASSLLTGVTDTQYF.

This chain joins TRBV5-1 and TRBJ1-4, with a weak D call TRBD1 (6 bases). V was shortened by 5 bases and J by 3 bases, with 14 bases between the two germline ends. The CDR3 covers 15 residues. Looked up from germline, CDR1 is SGHRS and CDR2 is YFSETQ. The CDR3 DNA reads TGCGCCAGCAGTAGCGACAGGACGCCTAATGAAAAACTGTTTTTT. This translates into CASSSDRTPNEKLFF.

The chain carries TRBV6-5 and TRBJ2-2; 7 bases match TRBD1. CDR3 length: 15 residues. The V and J ends lost 6 bases and 0 bases, in that order; junction bases with no gene match: 4. The germline gives CDR1 MNHEY, CDR2 SVGAGI. CDR3 in amino acids: CASSAQGSNTGELFF. The CDR3 DNA is TGTGCCAGCAGCGCACAGGGGTCGAACACCGGGGAGCTGTTTTTT.

V and J are TRBV14 and TRBJ1-2; D is undetermined. This CDR3 region has 14 residues. Per the germline V gene, CDR1 is SGHDN and CDR2 is FVKESK. V shed 0 bases and J shed 8 bases, with 13 bases lying between them. The CDR3 DNA is TGTGCCAGCAGCCAAGAAAGGACGCTGCGGGGCTACACCTTC. Its translation: CASSQERTLRGYTF.

The rearrangement links TRBV6-2 or TRBV6-3 to TRBJ2-7; TRBD2 agrees at 9 bases. From germline, CDR1 is MNHEY and CDR2 SVGEGT. The length of the CDR3 is 15 residues. J was trimmed by 1 base and V by 2 bases; bases with no gene match: 3. The DNA of the CDR3 is TGTGCCAGCAGTTACGGGACTAGCATATCCTACGAGCAGTACTTC. Its protein product is CASSYGTSISYEQYF.

This clone has a single count. The chain is built from TRBV6-2 or TRBV6-3 and TRBJ1-5, with D possibly matching TRBD1 (5 bases). V dropped 0 bases and J dropped 2 bases, with 11 bases sitting between them. The CDR3 covers 16 residues. CDR1 and CDR2 (germline): MNHEY, SVGEGT. CDR3 sequence: CASSYSWGFGNQPQHF. The CDR3 nucleotides are TGTGCCAGCAGTTACTCGTGGGGGTTTGGCAATCAGCCCCAGCATTTT.

This chain joins TRBV5-6 and TRBJ2-3; TRBD2 is a possible D gene (5 bases). CDR3 size: 15 residues. CDR1 is SGHDT, CDR2 YYEEEE, per germline. V was cut by 0 bases and J by 2 bases, with 10 bases left in between. The CDR3 DNA sequence: TGTGCCAGCAGCTTGGTAGCGAGGCACACAGATACGCAGTATTTT. Amino acid sequence: CASSLVARHTDTQYF. The full variable domain, its missing parts supplied by reference TRBV5-6 and TRBJ2-3, is DAGVTQSPTHLIKTRGQQVTLRCSPKSGHDTVSWYQQALGQGPQFIFQYYEEEERQRGNFPDRFSGHQFPNYSSELNVNALLLGDSALYLCASSLVARHTDTQYFGPGTRLTVL.

The chain joins TRBV21-1 to TRBJ2-2; TRBD2 is the table's D call, not checked against the DNA. TRBV21-1 is tagged as a pseudogene. CDR3 length equals 19 residues. The CDR3 region has the DNA TGTGCCAGCAGCAAAACAGCTTCCGGAGGCAGGACTAACACCGGGGAGCTGTTTTTT. This encodes CASSKTASGGRTNTGELFF.

The gene calls are TRBV27 and TRBJ2-7; D could derive from TRBD1 or TRBD2 (5 bases each). In germline, CDR1 is MNHEY, CDR2 SMNVEV (reference sequence). The CDR3 is made up of 15 amino acids. The V and J ends lost 8 bases and 0 bases respectively, with 17 bases between them. The CDR3 region is CASAVGTASSYEQYF. DNA of the CDR3: TGTGCCAGCGCCGTTGGGACCGCGAGCTCCTACGAGCAGTACTTC.